This T cell receptor (beta chain) was identified in a study of T cells in Graves' hyperthyroidism and ophthalmopathy. Study outcomes and limitations: Most expanded thyroid clonotypes above 0.001 recurred in blood.

The germline V and J ends were trimmed by 9 bases and 2 bases, with 13 bases remaining between them. Per germline, CDR1 SNHLY and CDR2 FYNNEI. The CDR3 is 14 residues long. RNA transcripts served as the template for amplifying TCR beta CDR3 regions. A set of HTBI primers served as the primers for a first-round RT-PCR of the TCR CDR3. TCRdb reprocessed the multiplex PCR reads via MiXCR and lists one record per CDR3 protein. The sample lists under 650,000 distinct CDR3 sequences, 16% seen once, with 3.8% in the top ten. This clonotype has more than one count but fewer than ten. As yet, its antigen is unknown.

Sequencing input: blood. The receptor was derived from a woman aged 25-40 years with Graves' hyperthyroidism. This chain joins TRBV2 and TRBJ2-2; maybe TRBD1 (6 bases). This CDR3 reads CARRQEANTGELFF. The CDR3 DNA is TGTGCCAGGAGACAGGAGGCAAACACCGGGGAGCTGTTTTTT.